This T cell receptor beta chain appears in the sequencing data of a study of blood T cell repertoires in COVID-19. Germline V gene lookup returns CDR1 SNHLY and CDR2 FYNNEI. V gave up 2 bases and J gave up 4 bases, with 11 bases separating them. The CDR3 is 14 amino acids. About this clone: Other DNA sequences from this sample encode an identical CDR3 as well.

The table came from immunoSEQ multiplex PCR; TCRdb's copy has only in-frame clones and leaves some out. The table includes roughly 98,000 clones, roughly 92% detected once. Sequencing was done on a sample of peripheral blood. This clonotype was obtained from an older woman with active COVID-19. The chain carries TRBV2 and TRBJ1-1, with D possibly TRBD1 on 5 matching bases. This CDR3 reads CASSERGGGTEAFF. The CDR3 DNA reads TGTGCCAGCAGTGAAAGGGGCGGGGGCACTGAAGCTTTCTTT.